A single sample is the source of the 6 T cell receptor beta chains below, sequenced in a study of T cell clonality in common variable immunodeficiency. Method: immunoSEQ multiplex PCR; TCRdb's copy keeps in-frame clones and lacks some. The table lists 50,000 or so clones, with no singletons. Sequencing input: peripheral blood mononuclear cells. The receptor source for this set is a person aged 18-70 years in good health.

This clone was observed at least ten times. The CDR3 end falls 3 residues outside the read, so it is completed with the germline J gene. The genes are TRBV5-6 and TRBJ2-7, with D possibly being TRBD1 (6 bases). Germline CDR1 SGHDT, CDR2 YYEEEE. This CDR3 contains 15 residues. V lost 2 bases and J 3 bases, leaving 15 bases between the germline ends. CDR3 sequence reads: CASSLSPTGIYEQYF. Incomplete CDR3 DNA: TGTGCCAGCAGCTTATCCCCCACAGGGATCTACGAG.

This clone showed up many times. The sequenced fragment ends 3 residues before the CDR3 boundary, so the rest is inferred from the germline J gene. The chain recombines TRBV10-3 with TRBJ2-7; tentative D call: TRBD1 (5 bases). The CDR3 length is 14 residues. In germline, CDR1 is ENHRY, CDR2 SYGVKD. The germline V and J ends were trimmed by 6 bases and 0 bases, with 12 bases remaining between them. CDR3 sequence: CAIRVTESSYEQYF. The covered CDR3 bases are TGTGCCATCAGGGTGACAGAGAGCTCCTACGAG.

Many counts were recorded for this clone. Coverage ceases 3 residues before the CDR3 finishes, and the germline J gene fills in the end. This sequence joins TRBV28 and TRBJ2-5, with 9 bases aligning to TRBD2. The CDR3 covers 16 residues. V was pared by 3 bases and J by 3 bases, with 8 bases of the junction left unmatched. Germline CDR1 is MDHEN and CDR2 is SYDVKM. CDR3 DNA, as far as it was read: TGTGCCAGCAGTTTTGGGCGGGGGGGCATCAAAGAGACC. Encoded protein: CASSFGRGGIKET. The CDR3 in full is CASSFGRGGIKETQYF.

This clone was counted at least ten times. The read finishes 3 residues shy of the CDR3 end, and the germline J gene is used to complete it. This chain connects TRBV7-9 to TRBJ2-1; TRBD1 aligns across 9 bases. Trimming cost V 5 bases and J 6 bases; bases outside gene matches: 8. This CDR3 has 15 amino acids. CDR1 and CDR2 (germline): SEHNR, FQNEAQ (reference sequence). Incomplete CDR3 DNA: TGTGCCAGCAGCCGGGACAGGGCTTCGGTCAATGAG. Protein product: CASSRDRASVNE. The complete CDR3 reads CASSRDRASVNEQFF.

Regarding this clone: The CDR3 goes on 3 residues after the read ends, and that part is filled in from the germline J gene. The chain links TRBV7-9 to TRBJ2-3, with 7 bases fitting TRBD1. This CDR3 region has 14 residues. From germline, CDR1 is SEHNR and CDR2 FQNEAQ (reference sequence). CDR3 region: CASSLTGEGETQYF. The DNA read from the CDR3 is TGTGCCAGCAGCCTAACAGGGGAAGGAGAGACG.

This clone was recorded at least ten times. This CDR3 reads CSATGPWRQGSQPQHF. Incomplete CDR3 DNA: TGCAGTGCTACCGGTCCTTGGAGACAGGGCAGTCAGCCC. The chain recombines TRBV20-1 with TRBJ1-5; 7 bases fit TRBD1. The DNA ends 3 residues before the CDR3 does, and the rest of the CDR3 is filled in from the germline J gene. The CDR3 has 16 residues. Germline V gene sequence: CDR1 DFQATT, CDR2 SNEGSKA (reference sequence). J was trimmed by 6 bases and V by 4 bases; bases with no gene match: 15.